These 26 T cell receptor beta chains originate from one sample sequenced in a study of control samples from healthy donors and cancer patients. Clones were sequenced by immunoSEQ multiplex PCR, and TCRdb holds only the in-frame ones, with some missing. The sample yields about 190,000 clones, roughly nine tenths seen once. Sequenced input: blood. The receptors derive from a man between 25 and 39 years old in good health.

This chain links TRBV19 with TRBJ1-2; a weak D match, TRBD1 (5 bases). The CDR3 extends over 13 amino acids. In germline, CDR1 is LNHDA, CDR2 SQIVND (reference sequence). The germline V and J ends were trimmed by 5 bases and 4 bases, with 11 bases remaining between them. In DNA, the CDR3 is TGTGCCAGTAGTGAAGACAGATTCTATGGCTACACCTTC. Translated, it gives CASSEDRFYGYTF. Drawing the rest from reference TRBV19 and TRBJ1-2, the complete variable domain is DGGITQSPKYLFRKEGQNVTLSCEQNLNHDAMYWYRQDPGQGLRLIYYSQIVNDFQKGDIAEGYSVSREKKESFPLTVTSAQKNPTAFYLCASSEDRFYGYTFGSGTRLTVV.

This rearrangement joins TRBV21-1 to TRBJ1-6. TRBV21-1 is classified as a pseudogene. The CDR3 runs 14 residues. The CDR3 nucleotides are TGTGCCAGCAGCAAATGGCTGGCTGACCCACCCCTCCACTTT. As protein: CASSKWLADPPLHF.

The chain joins TRBV4-1 to TRBJ1-2; TRBD1 matches at 9 bases. Trimming at V came to 3 bases and at J to 8 bases, leaving 4 bases not matched to a gene. Germline V gives CDR1 MGHRA, CDR2 YSYEKL. CDR3 size: 13 residues. CDR3 in DNA: TGCGCCAGCAGCCACTGGACAGGGGACGGCTACACCTTC. This codes for CASSHWTGDGYTF.

The gene calls are TRBV15 and TRBJ2-7; 7 nucleotides agree with TRBD2. CDR3 size: 17 residues. V shed 3 bases, J shed 3 bases, and the junction held 14 bases outside the gene matches. Germline CDR1 is LNHNV and CDR2 is YYDKDF (reference sequence). The CDR3 protein is CATSSRDPRGSDYEQYF. The CDR3 DNA is TGTGCCACCAGCAGCAGGGATCCGCGGGGGTCGGACTACGAGCAGTACTTC.

The chain couples TRBV4-1 to TRBJ1-6, with D unresolved. The CDR3 is 17 residues long. V lost 0 bases and J 1 base, leaving 10 bases between the germline ends. Germline V CDR1 and CDR2: MGHRA, YSYEKL. The CDR3: CASSQDGRVSYNSPLHF. Here the CDR3 DNA reads TGCGCCAGCAGCCAAGACGGCCGGGTTTCCTATAATTCACCCCTCCACTTT.

The chain is built from TRBV7-7 and TRBJ2-6, with 10 positions matching TRBD1. CDR3 size: 18 residues. V trimming: 5 bases; J trimming: 3 bases; junction bases outside the gene matches: 10. From germline, CDR1 is SSHAT and CDR2 FNYEAQ (reference sequence). CDR3 sequence reads: CASSPADRGGVGANVLTF. The CDR3 DNA is TGTGCCAGCAGCCCGGCGGACAGGGGGGGAGTTGGGGCCAACGTCCTGACTTTC. Using reference TRBV7-7 and TRBJ2-6 for the parts outside the CDR3, the full variable domain is GAGVSQSPRYKVTKRGQDVTLRCDPISSHATLYWYQQALGQGPEFLTYFNYEAQPDKSGLPSDRFSAERPEGSISTLTIQRTEQRDSAMYRCASSPADRGGVGANVLTFGAGSRLTVL.

This chain joins TRBV5-6 and TRBJ2-7; D is unresolved. The germline gives CDR1 SGHDT, CDR2 YYEEEE. The ends were cut back, 0 bases at V and 0 bases at J, with 1 base in the middle. CDR3 size: 12 residues. Here the CDR3 reads CASSLASYEQYF. Written as DNA, the CDR3 is TGTGCCAGCAGCTTGGCCTCCTACGAGCAGTACTTC.

The chain employs TRBV2 and TRBJ2-3, with 8 bases fitting TRBD2. J was trimmed by 2 bases and V by 3 bases; bases with no gene match: 7. CDR3 length: 16 amino acids. CDR1 is SNHLY, CDR2 FYNNEI, per germline. The CDR3, as DNA: TGTGCCAGCAGTGAGGCCATAGCGGGGCCCACAGATACGCAGTATTTT. As protein: CASSEAIAGPTDTQYF.

This chain connects TRBV9 to TRBJ2-7; no firm D call. This CDR3 has 14 amino acids. Germline V lookup: CDR1 SGDLS, CDR2 YYNGEE. V lost 4 bases to trimming and J lost 0 bases, with 11 bases between them. For the CDR3, the DNA is TGTGCCAGCAGCCAAGGACCGGCCTCCTACGAGCAGTACTTC. Its translation is CASSQGPASYEQYF.

Regarding this clone: Other nucleotide sequences in the sample specify the same CDR3. The CDR3, as DNA: TGTGCCATCAGTGAGTTGGGACTGGCGGGGGAGATGAACGAGCAGTACTTC. It is translated as CAISELGLAGEMNEQYF. The chain carries TRBV10-3 and TRBJ2-7; 7 positions match TRBD2. Losses at the gene ends were 1 base for V and 5 bases for J; bases not matched to a gene: 14. The CDR3 covers 17 residues. The V gene's germline CDR1 is ENHRY and CDR2 SYGVKD.

The chain recombines TRBV30 with TRBJ1-1; perhaps TRBD1 as D (5 bases). In germline, CDR1 is GTSNPN, CDR2 SVGIG (reference sequence). V shed 8 bases and J shed 0 bases, with 16 bases lying between them. The CDR3 has 14 residues. The CDR3 loop reads CAGIDSRVNTEAFF. In DNA, the CDR3 is TGTGCCGGGATTGACAGCAGGGTGAACACTGAAGCTTTCTTT.

The chain is built from TRBV11-2 and TRBJ1-3; no reliable D call. Trimming left V 4 bases short and J 1 base short, with 11 bases between. Germline values: CDR1 SGHAT, CDR2 FQNNGV. This CDR3 contains 15 residues. The CDR3 loop reads CASSSQSASGNTIYF. The CDR3 DNA is TGTGCCAGCAGCTCGCAGTCTGCTTCTGGAAACACCATATATTTT.

This clone has only one observation. This sequence joins TRBV3-1 (or the pseudogene TRBV3-2) and TRBJ2-1; D could derive from TRBD1 or TRBD2 (7 bases each). This CDR3 has 12 amino acids. Germline CDR1 reads LGHDT; CDR2 reads YNNKEL (reference sequence). Trimming removed 4 bases from V and 13 bases from J, with 14 bases in between. The CDR3 here is CASSPPRGGQFF. In nucleotides, the CDR3 is TGTGCCAGCAGCCCCCCCAGGGGGGGCCAGTTCTTC.

The J gene is TRBJ2-5, the V gene TRBV6-6, with 13 bases lining up with TRBD2. Germline V CDR1 and CDR2: MNHNY, SVGAGI (reference sequence). CDR3 size: 15 residues. V was pared by 6 bases and J by 5 bases, with 6 bases of the junction left unmatched. The CDR3 loop is CASSTSGGAKETQYF. In DNA form, the CDR3 reads TGTGCCAGCAGCACTAGCGGGGGGGCGAAGGAGACCCAGTACTTC.

CDR3 loop: CASSSFLFHEQFF. The CDR3 coding sequence is TGTGCCAGCAGCTCCTTCTTATTCCATGAGCAGTTCTTC. This chain connects TRBV5-6 to TRBJ2-1; D gene uncertain. Germline V gene lookup returns CDR1 SGHDT and CDR2 YYEEEE. Trimming removed 3 bases from V and 8 bases from J, with 12 bases in between. This CDR3 comprises 13 residues.

The chain has TRBV5-4 and TRBJ1-2; 8 bases are shared with TRBD1. After removal of 3 bases from V and 8 bases from J, the junction contained 9 bases not matched to a gene. Germline lookup yields CDR1 SGHNT and CDR2 YYREEE (reference sequence). The CDR3 consists of 14 residues. The DNA of the CDR3 is TGTGCCAGCAGCTCTGGACAGGGAACGCGCGGCTACACCTTC. The encoded protein is CASSSGQGTRGYTF.

V is TRBV7-2 and J is TRBJ2-7, with a tentative D call TRBD2 (6 bases). V was trimmed by 5 bases and J by 2 bases, leaving 13 bases between them. Germline V gene data show CDR1 as SGHTA and CDR2 as FQGNSA. This CDR3 spans 14 amino acids. The CDR3 DNA sequence: TGTGCCAGCAGCCGGGACTTCTCTACCTACGAGCAGTACTTC. It codes for CASSRDFSTYEQYF. The full variable domain, rest sourced from reference TRBV7-2 and TRBJ2-7, is GAGVSQSPSNKVTEKGKDVELRCDPISGHTALYWYRQSLGQGLEFLIYFQGNSAPDKSGLPSDRFSAERTGGSVSTLTIQRTQQEDSAVYLCASSRDFSTYEQYFGPGTRLTVT.

This chain connects TRBV11-2 to TRBJ2-2; no firm D call. V was pared by 2 bases and J by 2 bases, with 3 bases between. Germline CDR1 is SGHAT and CDR2 is FQNNGV. The CDR3 sequence is 13 residues long. The CDR3 bases are TGTGCCAGCAGCTTAAGTAACACCGGGGAGCTGTTTTTT. This translates into CASSLSNTGELFF. Combining the CDR3 with reference TRBV11-2 and TRBJ2-2 gives the whole variable domain EAGVAQSPRYKIIEKRQSVAFWCNPISGHATLYWYQQILGQGPKLLIQFQNNGVVDDSQLPKDRFSAERLKGVDSTLKIQPAKLEDSAVYLCASSLSNTGELFFGEGSRLTVL.

The chain employs TRBV14 and TRBJ2-7; D unclear. CDR1 is SGHDN, CDR2 FVKESK, per germline. The V end was cut by 1 base, the J end by 2 bases, with 9 bases between. The CDR3 has 14 residues. The CDR3 reads CASSQGRPPYEQYF. CDR3 nucleotide sequence: TGTGCCAGCAGCCAAGGCAGGCCGCCCTACGAGCAGTACTTC. Based on the CDR3 plus reference TRBV14 and TRBJ2-7, the full variable domain is EAGVTQFPSHSVIEKGQTVTLRCDPISGHDNLYWYRRVMGKEIKFLLHFVKESKQDESGMPNNRFLAERTGGTYSTLKVQPAELEDSGVYFCASSQGRPPYEQYFGPGTRLTVT.

V is TRBV5-4 and J is TRBJ2-1; TRBD2 agrees at 8 bases. The J segment lost 4 bases and the V segment lost 3 bases, leaving 6 bases of the junction unmatched. The CDR3 length is 15 residues. Germline assignment: CDR1 SGHNT and CDR2 YYREEE (reference sequence). For the CDR3, the DNA is TGTGCCAGCAGCTCCTTAGCGGGGCCTTACAATGAGCAGTTCTTC. It encodes CASSSLAGPYNEQFF.

The chain combines TRBV19 with TRBJ2-7; D unclear. CDR3 size: 14 residues. CDR1 is LNHDA, CDR2 SQIVND, per germline (reference sequence). Trimming took off 4 bases at V and 0 bases at J, with 10 bases between the two ends. The CDR3 loop reads CASSRQPGSYEQYF. CDR3 bases: TGTGCCAGTAGTAGGCAGCCTGGCTCCTACGAGCAGTACTTC.

This CDR3 is CSAEGTDDEKLFF. In DNA form, the CDR3 reads TGCAGCGCCGAAGGGACGGATGATGAAAAACTGTTTTTT. This chain links TRBV29-1 with TRBJ1-4; TRBD1 is a possible D gene (5 bases). Trimming pared 7 bases from V and 6 bases from J, leaving 15 bases between. The CDR3 extends over 13 amino acids. Germline CDR1 is SQVTM and CDR2 is ANQGSEA.

CDR3 DNA sequence: TGTGCCAGCAGCCAAGATCGTGGGACAGGCTCAAAACACTATGGCTACACCTTC. Amino acid sequence: CASSQDRGTGSKHYGYTF. V usage is TRBV3-1 (or the pseudogene TRBV3-2) and J usage is TRBJ1-2; 8 nucleotides line up with TRBD1. The germline V gene has CDR1 LGHDT and CDR2 YNNKEL (reference sequence). The CDR3 covers 18 residues. Trimming at V came to 0 bases and at J to 3 bases, leaving 12 bases not matched to a gene.

This sequence joins TRBV21-1 and TRBJ2-7; TRBD2 is the table's D call, not checked against the DNA. TRBV21-1 is listed as a pseudogene. This CDR3 has 16 amino acids. CDR3 sequence: CASSKEGGAPDYEQYF. The CDR3 DNA follows: TGTGCCAGCAGCAAAGAGGGGGGGGCCCCCGACTACGAGCAGTACTTC.

V is TRBV11-2 and J is TRBJ2-1; D remains ambiguous. The ends were cut back, 3 bases at V and 10 bases at J, with 10 bases in the middle. Germline CDR1 is SGHAT and CDR2 is FQNNGV. The CDR3 has 12 residues. CDR3 sequence: CASSFAGREQFF. The CDR3, as DNA: TGTGCCAGCAGCTTTGCTGGGCGGGAGCAGTTCTTC.

The J gene is TRBJ2-1, the V gene TRBV2, with D unclear. Germline CDR1 is SNHLY and CDR2 is FYNNEI. V was trimmed by 4 bases and J by 5 bases, leaving 9 bases between them. The CDR3 sequence is 13 residues long. The CDR3 region is CASSVLQNNEQFF. CDR3 in DNA: TGTGCCAGCAGTGTGTTACAGAACAATGAGCAGTTCTTC.